This paragraph reports one T cell receptor beta chain. The antigen remains undetermined. Trimming cost V 6 bases and J 1 base, with 15 bases left between them. The CDR3 totals 15 residues. Germline assignment: CDR1 MDHEN and CDR2 SYDVKM. This record comes from a study of cytomegalovirus exposure and HLA in healthy donors. Overall study findings and caveats: Among TCR beta chains of equal frequency, HLA-associated ones were more clonally expanded in a later analysis.

The PCR had 60 Vbeta and 13 Jbeta primers. Clones were read by immunoSEQ multiplex PCR, and TCRdb kept only the in-frame ones, dropping some. The sample shows 100,000 to 120,000 clones, roughly 79% of them seen only once. V gene TRBV28 combines with J gene TRBJ1-2; perhaps TRBD1 as D (6 bases). The source is a male donor in good health and CMV-seronegative. The sequencing input was PBMCs. The CDR3: CASSRERGGNYGYTF. The CDR3 nucleotides are TGTGCCAGCAGCCGCGAGAGGGGGGGTAACTATGGCTACACCTTC.